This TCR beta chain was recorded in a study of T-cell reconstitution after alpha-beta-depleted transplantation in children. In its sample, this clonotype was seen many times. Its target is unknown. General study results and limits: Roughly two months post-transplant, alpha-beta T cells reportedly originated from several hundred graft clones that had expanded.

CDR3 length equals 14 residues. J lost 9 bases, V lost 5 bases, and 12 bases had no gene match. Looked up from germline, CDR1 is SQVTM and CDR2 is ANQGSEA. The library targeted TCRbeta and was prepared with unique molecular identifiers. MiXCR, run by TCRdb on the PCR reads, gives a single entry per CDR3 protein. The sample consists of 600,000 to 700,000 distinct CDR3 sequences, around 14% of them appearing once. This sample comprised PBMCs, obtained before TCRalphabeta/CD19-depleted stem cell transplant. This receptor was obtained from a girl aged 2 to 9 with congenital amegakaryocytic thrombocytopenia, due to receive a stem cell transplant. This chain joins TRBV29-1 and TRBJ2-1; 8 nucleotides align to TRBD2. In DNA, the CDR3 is TGCAGCGTTTCAGGACTAGCCCGCTCGGGTGAGCAGTTCTTC. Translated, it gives CSVSGLARSGEQFF.